These 23 T cell receptor beta chains came from one sample sequenced in a study of CD8+ T cells in alopecia areata. RNA, once extracted, was reverse transcribed into cDNA for use as the sequencing template. This table comes from immunoSEQ multiplex PCR, and its TCRdb copy is limited to in-frame clones, with some not included. The data contain roughly 30,000 clones, less than 75% of them singletons. The sequenced material came from NKG2D-high CD8+ T cells sorted from blood. Source of these receptors: a human donor with alopecia areata.

In its sample, this clone was seen once. This chain links TRBV6-5 with TRBJ2-7; 9 bases match TRBD2. Germline V gene data show CDR1 as MNHEY and CDR2 as SVGAGI. There are 15 residues in the CDR3. V trimming: 3 bases; J trimming: 7 bases; junction bases outside the gene matches: 10. CDR3 amino acids: CASSYSGGPSGEQYF. As DNA, the CDR3 is TGTGCCAGCAGTTATAGCGGGGGACCGTCGGGGGAGCAGTACTTC.

The V gene is TRBV5-6, the J gene TRBJ2-5; no firm D call. V was cut by 2 bases and J by 2 bases, with 7 bases left in between. Germline CDR1 is SGHDT and CDR2 is YYEEEE. The CDR3 loop spans 13 amino acids. For the CDR3, the DNA is TGTGCCAGCAGCTTCGGCAGGCAAGAGACCCAGTACTTC. Translated: CASSFGRQETQYF.

The chain joins TRBV29-1 to TRBJ1-4; D perhaps matches TRBD1 (5 bases). Trimming took 6 bases from V and 6 from J, leaving 14 bases between them. The CDR3 totals 13 residues. The germline V gene has CDR1 SQVTM and CDR2 ANQGSEA. The CDR3 here is CSVDRDGDEKLFF. The DNA of the CDR3 is TGCAGCGTAGACCGGGACGGTGATGAAAAACTGTTTTTT.

This sequence joins TRBV11-2 and TRBJ2-7; 7 nucleotides agree with TRBD2. This CDR3 is 14 amino acids long. Germline V gives CDR1 SGHAT, CDR2 FQNNGV. The V segment lost 1 base and the J segment 7 bases; nucleotides outside the gene matches: 7. The CDR3, as DNA: TGTGCCAGCAGCTTAGGCGCGGGAGTATTTGAGCAGTACTTC. Protein sequence: CASSLGAGVFEQYF.

The chain recombines TRBV5-1 with TRBJ1-5; D gene unclear. Trimming shortened V by 5 bases and J by 0 bases, and 6 bases separated the two germline ends. Germline assignment: CDR1 SGHRS and CDR2 YFSETQ. There are 13 residues in the CDR3. The chain's CDR3 is CASRVDSNQPQHF. The CDR3 region has the DNA TGCGCCAGCAGGGTAGATAGCAATCAGCCCCAGCATTTT.

The chain carries TRBV29-1 and TRBJ2-3, with D perhaps matching TRBD1 (6 bases). The V gene lost 5 bases and the J gene lost 2 bases, with 11 bases spanning the gap. This CDR3 comprises 13 residues. CDR1 and CDR2 from the germline V gene are SQVTM and ANQGSEA. In DNA, the CDR3 is TGCAGCGTTTCGGACAGATACACAGATACGCAGTATTTT. Translation: CSVSDRYTDTQYF.

This clone appeared a few times. V usage is TRBV27 and J usage is TRBJ2-5; D unresolved. The CDR3 has 15 amino acids. Germline V gives CDR1 MNHEY, CDR2 SMNVEV (reference sequence). V was trimmed by 6 bases and J by 5 bases, leaving 19 bases between them. Here the CDR3 DNA reads TGTGCCAGCAGCTCCCATCATACCGATGGGGAGACCCAGTACTTC. It is translated as CASSSHHTDGETQYF.

This chain connects TRBV30 to TRBJ2-3; 14 bases align to TRBD2. With 8 bases clipped from V and 4 bases from J, the junction kept 11 bases outside the gene matches. CDR1 is GTSNPN, CDR2 SVGIG, per germline (reference sequence). The CDR3 totals 16 residues. CDR3 region: CAATSGGAITPDTQYF. The DNA for the CDR3 is TGTGCCGCGACTAGCGGGGGGGCCATCACCCCAGATACGCAGTATTTT. Drawing the rest from reference TRBV30 and TRBJ2-3, the complete variable domain is SQTIHQWPATLVQPVGSPLSLECTVEGTSNPNLYWYRQAAGRGLQLLFYSVGIGQISSEVPQNLSASRPQDRQFILSSKKLLLSDSGFYLCAATSGGAITPDTQYFGPGTRLTVL.

J is TRBJ2-1 and V is TRBV2; D is ambiguous. Germline-derived CDR1 and CDR2 are SNHLY and FYNNEI. The CDR3 extends over 15 amino acids. V was shortened by 3 bases and J by 0 bases, with 9 bases between the two germline ends. The CDR3 nucleotides read TGTGCCAGCAGTGACGACACCAGCTCCTACAATGAGCAGTTCTTC. This encodes CASSDDTSSYNEQFF.

V and J are TRBV5-1 and TRBJ2-7; either TRBD1 or TRBD2 may fit D (5 bases each). The germline V gene has CDR1 SGHRS and CDR2 YFSETQ. The CDR3 sequence is 15 residues long. V lost 0 bases to trimming and J lost 3 bases, with 13 bases between them. CDR3 coding DNA: TGCGCCAGCAGCTTGGGTTCCGGGACCAACTACGAGCAGTACTTC. Its translation is CASSLGSGTNYEQYF.

Details on this clone: Different DNA sequences within this sample yield the same CDR3. CDR3: CASSPEQETQYF. The CDR3 DNA is TGCGCCAGCAGCCCGGAGCAAGAGACCCAGTACTTC. The chain has TRBV4-1 and TRBJ2-5; no clear D gene. Trimming left V 4 bases short and J 2 bases short, with 5 bases between. Germline-derived CDR1 and CDR2 are MGHRA and YSYEKL. This CDR3 has 12 residues.

The chain joins TRBV6-5 to TRBJ2-1, with 12 bases identical to TRBD2. This CDR3 has 16 amino acids. Germline-derived CDR1 and CDR2 are MNHEY and SVGAGI. Trimming at V came to 4 bases and at J to 6 bases, leaving 7 bases not matched to a gene. The CDR3 here is CASSSKRLAGVNEQFF. The CDR3 DNA follows: TGTGCCAGCAGTTCAAAAAGACTAGCGGGGGTCAATGAGCAGTTCTTC.

The J gene is TRBJ1-1, the V gene TRBV6-5; 7 nucleotides agree with TRBD1. The V gene end was trimmed by 4 bases and the J gene end by 11 bases; junction bases not matched to a gene: 13. Germline CDR1 is MNHEY and CDR2 is SVGAGI. The CDR3 has 14 residues. CDR3 protein: CASSSLAGGKDAFF. CDR3 nucleotides: TGTGCCAGCAGTTCGCTCGCAGGGGGAAAGGATGCTTTCTTT.

Only a few counts were recorded for this clone. The genes are TRBV2 and TRBJ2-1, with 11 bases fitting TRBD2. CDR1 is SNHLY, CDR2 FYNNEI, per germline. The CDR3 spans 17 residues. The junction had 16 bases not matched to a gene; V was cut back by 6 bases and J by 9 bases. The CDR3 reads CASSNTPSGGSLGEQFF. CDR3 coding DNA: TGTGCCAGCAGCAATACTCCTAGCGGGGGGTCCCTGGGTGAGCAGTTCTTC.

The genes are TRBV6-5 and TRBJ1-3; 8 bases align to TRBD1. J was trimmed by 0 bases and V by 5 bases; bases with no gene match: 3. This CDR3 is 15 amino acids long. Germline CDR1 MNHEY, CDR2 SVGAGI. In DNA form, the CDR3 reads TGTGCCAGCAGTCCAGGGACAGGCTCTGGAAACACCATATATTTT. This codes for CASSPGTGSGNTIYF.

The chain combines TRBV2 with TRBJ2-5; D gene unclear. Germline CDR1 SNHLY, CDR2 FYNNEI. The CDR3 contains 16 residues. The germline V and J ends were trimmed by 1 base and 0 bases, with 12 bases remaining between them. The CDR3 DNA reads as TGTGCCAGCAGTGAAGAGGTTGGAGAAAACCAAGAGACCCAGTACTTC. Its translation: CASSEEVGENQETQYF.

V usage is TRBV19 and J usage is TRBJ2-7; 9 bases agree with TRBD1. Germline values: CDR1 LNHDA, CDR2 SQIVND (reference sequence). The trim removed 0 bases at V and 2 bases at J, leaving 2 bases unmatched. The CDR3 contains 15 residues. As DNA, the CDR3 is TGTGCCAGTAGTATAGAGGACAGGGGACCCTACGAGCAGTACTTC. Amino acid sequence: CASSIEDRGPYEQYF.

CDR3 amino acids: CASSLVGRPRGTGELFF. For the CDR3, the DNA is TGTGCCAGCAGCTTAGTGGGCCGGCCAAGGGGCACCGGGGAGCTGTTTTTT. The chain has TRBV11-2 and TRBJ2-2, with D perhaps TRBD1 (5 bases). V gave up 1 base and J gave up 4 bases, with 16 bases separating them. The CDR3 runs to 17 residues. Looked up from germline, CDR1 is SGHAT and CDR2 is FQNNGV. Full variable domain (outside the CDR3, taken from reference TRBV11-2 and TRBJ2-2): EAGVAQSPRYKIIEKRQSVAFWCNPISGHATLYWYQQILGQGPKLLIQFQNNGVVDDSQLPKDRFSAERLKGVDSTLKIQPAKLEDSAVYLCASSLVGRPRGTGELFFGEGSRLTVL.

V gene TRBV20-1 combines with J gene TRBJ2-1; tentatively, D is TRBD1 (5 bases). The CDR3 is 11 amino acids. CDR1 DFQATT and CDR2 SNEGSKA come from the germline V gene (reference sequence). The ends were cut back, 3 bases at V and 10 bases at J, with 10 bases in the middle. CDR3 sequence (DNA): TGCAGTGCTAGTATAAAGGGGGAGCAGTTCTTC. Amino acids: CSASIKGEQFF.

The chain uses TRBV5-1 and TRBJ2-1; 7 bases agree with TRBD1. The CDR3 extends over 17 amino acids. The trim removed 4 bases at V and 5 bases at J, leaving 15 bases unmatched. Germline V CDR1 and CDR2: SGHRS, YFSETQ. CDR3 protein: CASSLERKTGYNNEQFF. Here the CDR3 DNA reads TGCGCCAGCAGCCTAGAGAGGAAGACAGGGTATAACAATGAGCAGTTCTTC.

The V call is TRBV10-3, the J call TRBJ2-3, with D tentatively TRBD1 (7 bases). CDR1 ENHRY and CDR2 SYGVKD come from the germline V gene. The germline V and J ends were trimmed by 8 bases and 6 bases, with 24 bases remaining between them. This CDR3 is built from 16 residues. Here the CDR3 DNA reads TGTGCCATCTCAACCGGGGCGGGACAGACTCCGGATACGCAGTATTTT. Amino acid sequence: CAISTGAGQTPDTQYF.

A few counts support this clone. The chain uses TRBV30 and TRBJ2-5; a weak D match, TRBD1 (6 bases). Germline V gene sequence: CDR1 GTSNPN, CDR2 SVGIG (reference sequence). This CDR3 is 13 amino acids long. V was shortened by 3 bases and J by 2 bases, with 10 bases between the two germline ends. The CDR3 DNA reads as TGTGCCTGGAGACCGGGACAACAAGAGACCCAGTACTTC. Encoded protein: CAWRPGQQETQYF.

This clone was detected a few times. The CDR3, as DNA: TGCAGCGTTGAAGGCTCTGGGGCCAACGTCCTGACTTTC. Encoded protein: CSVEGSGANVLTF. The chain combines TRBV29-1 with TRBJ2-6, with D hard to call. V lost 1 base to trimming and J lost 0 bases, with 1 base between them. The CDR3 consists of 13 residues. CDR1 and CDR2 (germline): SQVTM, ANQGSEA.